A selection of T cell receptor beta chains follows, all from one sample in a study of metastatic and nonmetastatic thyroid tumors. TCRdb ran MiXCR on the PCR reads. The repertoire has about 15,000 clones, around 3.8% of them found once; the top ten carry 20% to 25%. Sequencing input: tumor tissue. The receptor source for this set is a female donor with papillary thyroid cancer or a benign thyroid nodule (not recorded which). Some clones in this sample may be carry-over from other donors' samples. CDR3s include the opening cysteine and the closing phenylalanine or tryptophan. Fields, in order: V gene, clone size, J gene, D gene, CDR3 protein, CDR3 DNA. The D gene is left open where the match is weak. Expanded clones get a size class; other rows say once, few or many, or leave the size out.

V: TRBV6-4; size: few; J: TRBJ2-2; D: NA; CDR3: CASSEVAENTGELFF; DNA: TGTGCCAGCAGTGAAGTAGCGGAGAACACCGGGGAGCTGTTTTTT
V: TRBV30; size: many; J: TRBJ2-1; D: TRBD2; CDR3: CAWRGLAGETYNEQFF; DNA: TGTGCCTGGAGAGGACTAGCGGGAGAGACCTACAATGAGCAGTTCTTC
V: TRBV30; size: NA; J: TRBJ1-6; D: NA; CDR3: CAGNSENNSPLHF; DNA: TGTGCCGGGAACAGCGAGAATAATTCACCCCTCCACTTT
V: TRBV6-1; size: NA; J: TRBJ1-4; D: NA; CDR3: CASSEAWVFEKLFF; DNA: TGTGCCAGCAGTGAAGCCTGGGTGTTTGAAAAACTGTTTTTT
V: TRBV20-1; size: large; J: TRBJ1-2; D: TRBD1; CDR3: CSAERQGEGYGYTF; DNA: TGCAGTGCTGAAAGACAGGGTGAGGGGTATGGCTACACCTTC
V: TRBV20-1; size: NA; J: TRBJ2-6; D: NA; CDR3: CSASLGQSGSGANVLTF; DNA: TGCAGTGCTAGCCTAGGACAGTCAGGGTCAGGGGCCAACGTCCTGACTTTC
V: TRBV6-1; size: NA; J: TRBJ1-2; D: TRBD1; CDR3: CASSHRGGYTF; DNA: TGTGCCAGCAGCCACAGGGGTGGCTACACCTTC
V: TRBV28; size: few; J: TRBJ1-5; D: TRBD1; CDR3: CASSLRVAGAGGDQPQHF; DNA: TGTGCCAGCAGTTTGAGGGTAGCTGGGGCAGGGGGGGATCAGCCCCAGCATTTT
V: TRBV28; size: few; J: TRBJ1-6; D: NA; CDR3: CASSLWGKGGGSDSPLHF; DNA: TGTGCCAGCAGTTTATGGGGAAAGGGGGGGGGATCGGATTCACCCCTCCACTTT
V: TRBV5-1; size: NA; J: TRBJ1-2; D: NA; CDR3: CASSLVGDGYTF; DNA: TGCGCCAGCAGCTTGGTGGGGGATGGCTACACCTTC
V: TRBV20-1; size: NA; J: TRBJ2-3; D: TRBD2; CDR3: CSAEETSGRGDTQYF; DNA: TGCAGTGCTGAGGAGACTAGCGGGAGAGGGGATACGCAGTATTTT
V: TRBV11-2; size: NA; J: TRBJ1-2; D: NA; CDR3: CASSLEGATNYGYTF; DNA: TGTGCCAGCAGCTTAGAGGGCGCGACTAACTATGGCTACACCTTC
V: TRBV6-2/TRBV6-3; size: few; J: TRBJ1-2; D: TRBD1; CDR3: CASRYGTGDGYTF; DNA: TGTGCCAGCAGATACGGGACAGGGGATGGCTACACCTTC
V: TRBV12-3/TRBV12-4; size: NA; J: TRBJ2-1; D: NA; CDR3: CASSFLGKHNEQFF; DNA: TGTGCCAGCAGTTTTCTGGGGAAACACAATGAGCAGTTCTTC
V: TRBV19; size: NA; J: TRBJ2-7; D: NA; CDR3: CASSIAGEDYEQYF; DNA: TGTGCCAGTAGTATAGCGGGAGAAGACTACGAGCAGTACTTC
V: TRBV12-3/TRBV12-4; size: many; J: TRBJ1-3; D: NA; CDR3: CASYGDTIYF; DNA: TGTGCCAGCTATGGGGACACCATATATTTT
V: TRBV12-3/TRBV12-4; size: NA; J: TRBJ2-7; D: NA; CDR3: CASSTDGYSYEQYF; DNA: TGTGCCAGCAGCACGGACGGTTACTCCTACGAGCAGTACTTC
V: TRBV19; size: few; J: TRBJ2-1; D: NA; CDR3: CASTIQDEQFF; DNA: TGTGCCAGTACCATCCAGGATGAGCAGTTCTTC
V: TRBV7-8; size: few; J: TRBJ2-3; D: TRBD2; CDR3: CASTPRGLAGFSTDTQYF; DNA: TGTGCCAGCACCCCTAGGGGACTAGCGGGGTTTAGCACAGATACGCAGTATTTT
V: TRBV28; size: NA; J: TRBJ1-2; D: NA; CDR3: CASSSGGHYGYTF; DNA: TGTGCCAGCAGTTCTGGCGGTCACTATGGCTACACCTTC
V: TRBV19; size: NA; J: TRBJ1-5; D: TRBD1; CDR3: CASSIPGQGARQPQHF; DNA: TGTGCCAGTAGCATACCGGGACAGGGGGCGCGTCAGCCCCAGCATTTT
V: TRBV2; size: few; J: TRBJ1-3; D: NA; CDR3: CASRRRLSGNTIYF; DNA: TGTGCCAGCAGGAGGCGACTCTCTGGAAACACCATATATTTT
V: TRBV20-1; size: few; J: TRBJ1-2; D: NA; CDR3: CSGRLHQNNYGYTF; DNA: TGCAGTGGTAGACTGCACCAGAATAACTATGGCTACACCTTC
V: TRBV5-1; size: few; J: TRBJ1-3; D: NA; CDR3: CASSLSQTGNTIYF; DNA: TGCGCCAGCAGCTTGTCGCAGACTGGAAACACCATATATTTT
V: TRBV28; size: NA; J: TRBJ1-2; D: NA; CDR3: CASSPAANYGYTF; DNA: TGTGCCAGCAGCCCGGCGGCCAACTATGGCTACACCTTC
V: TRBV6-2/TRBV6-3; size: NA; J: TRBJ2-2; D: TRBD1; CDR3: CASSFRGQGFGELFF; DNA: TGTGCCAGCAGCTTCCGGGGACAGGGCTTCGGGGAGCTGTTTTTT
V: TRBV5-1; size: NA; J: TRBJ2-7; D: NA; CDR3: CASSLGYGSYEQYF; DNA: TGCGCCAGCAGCTTGGGTTACGGGTCCTACGAGCAGTACTTC
V: TRBV12-3/TRBV12-4; size: NA; J: TRBJ1-2; D: NA; CDR3: CASSLGLTAYTF; DNA: TGTGCCAGCAGTTTAGGCTTGACAGCATACACCTTC
V: TRBV28; size: few; J: TRBJ2-3; D: TRBD1; CDR3: CASRPGQYTDTQYF; DNA: TGTGCCAGCAGACCGGGACAGTACACAGATACGCAGTATTTT
V: TRBV24-1; size: NA; J: TRBJ2-2; D: NA; CDR3: CATSENRDTGELFF; DNA: TGTGCCACCAGTGAAAACAGGGACACCGGGGAGCTGTTTTTT
V: TRBV2; size: medium-sized; J: TRBJ2-7; D: TRBD1; CDR3: CASNRQGYYEQYF; DNA: TGTGCCAGCAACAGACAGGGTTACTACGAGCAGTACTTC
V: TRBV20-1; size: many; J: TRBJ2-5; D: NA; CDR3: CSARVTGQETQYF; DNA: TGCAGTGCTAGAGTGACAGGCCAAGAGACCCAGTACTTC